This T cell receptor (beta chain) is drawn from a study of naive and memory T cell subsets. General study points: The power law exponent of TCR abundance differed between naive and memory cells. A few larger clonotypes appeared in naive repertoires, especially CD8, possibly memory cells re-expressing CD45RA.

Points on this clonotype: Its antigen is as yet unknown.

The CDR3 consists of 13 residues. The V end was cut by 1 base, the J end by 6 bases, with 7 bases between. Germline lookup yields CDR1 SGHTA and CDR2 FQGNSA. CMV status came from CD4+ IFNgamma after overnight CMV lysate stimulation. Both TRBC1 and TRBC2 were covered by a beta constant-region primer of two equimolar oligonucleotides. Four rounds of PCR amplified the ligated cDNA using nested alpha and beta constant-region primers plus SP2. In TCRdb, the UMI-ligation and nested PCR reads were re-called with MiXCR into one record per CDR3 protein. This sample yields under 150,000 distinct CDR3 sequences, of which about a fifth are seen a single time; roughly 0.68% belongs to the top ten.

The rearrangement joins TRBV7-2 to TRBJ2-1; D is unresolved. The sample taken for sequencing was naive CD8+ T cells from blood. The sequence was collected from a human donor in good health. CDR3 amino acids: CASSLVGLNEQFF. The CDR3 DNA reads TGTGCCAGCAGCTTAGTTGGCCTCAATGAGCAGTTCTTC. Full variable domain (rest looked up from reference TRBV7-2 and TRBJ2-1): GAGVSQSPSNKVTEKGKDVELRCDPISGHTALYWYRQSLGQGLEFLIYFQGNSAPDKSGLPSDRFSAERTGGSVSTLTIQRTQQEDSAVYLCASSLVGLNEQFFGPGTRLTVL.